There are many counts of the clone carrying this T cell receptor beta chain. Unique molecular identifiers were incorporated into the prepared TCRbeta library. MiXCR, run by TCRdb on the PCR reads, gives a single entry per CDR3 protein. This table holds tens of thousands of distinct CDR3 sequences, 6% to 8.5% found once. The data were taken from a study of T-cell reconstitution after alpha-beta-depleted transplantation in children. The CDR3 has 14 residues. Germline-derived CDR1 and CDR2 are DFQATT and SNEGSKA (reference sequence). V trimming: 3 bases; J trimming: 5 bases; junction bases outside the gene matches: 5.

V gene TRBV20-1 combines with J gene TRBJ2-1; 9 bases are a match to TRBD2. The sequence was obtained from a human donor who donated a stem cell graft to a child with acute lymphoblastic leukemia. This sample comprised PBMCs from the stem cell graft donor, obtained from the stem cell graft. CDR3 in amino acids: CSASLAGINNEQFF. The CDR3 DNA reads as TGCAGTGCTAGCCTAGCGGGGATAAACAATGAGCAGTTCTTC.